This T cell receptor (beta chain) derives from a study of T cells in localized non-small cell lung cancer. Findings and limits, study-wide: Among the top 100 tumor clones, a median approximately 62 appeared in adjacent lung. Blood T cell density predicted longer survival; adjacent-lung clonality, shorter.

Generated by immunoSEQ multiplex PCR, the TCRdb table keeps only in-frame clones and is missing some. The sample lists fewer than 5,000 clones, around 32% seen once, with 7% to 10% in the top ten. J was trimmed by 5 bases and V by 6 bases; bases with no gene match: 6. The CDR3 consists of 15 residues. The V gene's germline CDR1 is MDHEN and CDR2 SYDVKM. This clone is medium-sized by share. Its antigen is not known. Sequencing was performed on lung tumor tissue, taken before any cancer treatment. V usage is TRBV28 and J usage is TRBJ2-3; 12 bases match TRBD2. The sequence derives from a woman aged 35 to 75 with stage II squamous cell lung carcinoma. CDR3 sequence: CASRPTSGRKDTQYF. DNA for the CDR3: TGTGCCAGCAGGCCGACTAGCGGGAGAAAAGATACGCAGTATTTT.